This T cell receptor (beta chain) was found in a study of T cell changes during pregnancy in multiple sclerosis. The protocol was immunoSEQ multiplex PCR, while the TCRdb copy is restricted to in-frame clones and leaves out a portion. The sample holds around 34,000 clones, 90% seen once. The CDR3 is made up of 15 amino acids. Germline V lookup: CDR1 LNHNV, CDR2 YYDKDF (reference sequence). Between the trimmed V and J ends, which lost 8 bases and 1 base, there was a span of 17 bases. Sequenced material: CD4+ T cells from peripheral blood mononuclear cells, taken in the second trimester of pregnancy. The chain combines TRBV15 with TRBJ1-1; D possibly corresponds to TRBD1 (6 bases). This clonotype originated in a female donor with multiple sclerosis, enrolled in a pregnancy study. The CDR3 spells CATWDFGQKNTEAFF. DNA for the CDR3: TGTGCCACCTGGGATTTCGGACAGAAGAACACTGAAGCTTTCTTT.